The clone carrying this TCR beta chain appeared once. In the original processing: Amplification of reference gene primers provided the estimated nucleated cell counts. Clones were read by immunoSEQ multiplex PCR, and TCRdb kept only the in-frame ones, dropping some. The DNA gave D and trimming, while V, J and clone size come from that table. The table lists about 170,000 clones, around 80% of them singletons. This sample is drawn from a study of blood T cell repertoires in COVID-19. Study overall: Samples of COVID-19 (acute and convalescent) were obtained from the United States, Italy and Spain. In each case, the material was cDNA or gDNA derived from T cells, B-cell-depleted T cells, or PBMCs.

Per the germline V gene, CDR1 is MNHEY and CDR2 is SVGAGI. This CDR3 comprises 15 residues. The V gene end was trimmed by 7 bases and the J gene end by 4 bases; junction bases not matched to a gene: 12. Sequences were obtained from peripheral blood. The chain carries TRBV6-5 and TRBJ1-2, with 7 bases fitting TRBD1. This sequence originates from a woman of 80 years or more with acute or convalescent COVID-19. The CDR3 reads CASNRGGGAGYGYTF. CDR3 coding DNA: TGTGCCAGCAACCGAGGAGGGGGCGCGGGCTATGGCTACACCTTC.